This T cell receptor beta chain was recorded in a study of vaccination and CD4 T cells after COVID-19 (dated by TCRdb to between 2021 and 2024). Background for the entire study: Every convalescent patient had a positive nasal swab PCR test for SARS-CoV-2, with mild disease in roughly ten patients and severe disease in one. The time from the second vaccine dose to post-vaccine blood sampling had a median of 72 days and ranged from roughly 12 to 250 days. Overlapping spike peptide pools from SARS-CoV-2 and from the common cold coronaviruses HCoV-NL63, HCoV-OC43 and HCoV-229E were used as culture stimuli. The spike-specific CD4+ TCR repertoire was compared before and after mRNA vaccination in over nine COVID-19 convalescent patients and a handful of infection-naive healthy vaccine recipients. Participants got two doses of the Pfizer-BioNTech BNT162b2 vaccine (n=8) or two doses of the Moderna mRNA-1273 vaccine (n=2). In control cultures, a CEFX viral epitope pool was used as positive control, an HIV-1 Nef peptide pool was used as negative control, or no peptide was added. Post-COVID blood samples were collected from convalescent patients a median of approximately 93 days after diagnosis, with a range of roughly 30 to 161 days. The convalescent cohort included six males and four females, with two Hispanic individuals, seven Caucasians, two Asians and one multiracial person. What the authors observed across the whole study: In convalescent patients, a median around 84% of post-vaccine SARS-CoV-2-reactive clones were detected only after vaccination, and vaccine-specific priming was suggested by this finding. Although the median number of SARS-CoV-2-reactive clonotypes went up from roughly 22 after infection to 38 after vaccination, the increase was not significant. Of the vaccine-specific clones found in convalescent patients, nearly all (304 of 307) were mono-reactive for SARS-CoV-2 spike instead of being cross-reactive with common cold coronaviruses. The study included relatively few convalescent patients and did not analyze early timepoints after natural infection.

This specimen's treatment or condition label, per the study, means: roughly 11-day PBMC culture with coronavirus spike peptide pools or control peptides (ViraFEST assay). The ViraFEST assay, used in the study, expanded antigen-specific T cells with peptide pools and then identified the expanded clonotypes through TCR sequencing. The positive SARS-CoV-2 PCR tests of the convalescent patients were dated from March to December 2020, before the Alpha, Beta and Delta variants emerged in the United States. Each well held 2 million to 2.5 million PBMCs cultured with roughly 10 ug/ml peptide pools in IMDM containing around 5% human AB serum and around 9 IU/ml IL-2. On days 3 and 7, half of the culture medium was replaced with fresh IL-2-containing medium. After approximately 10 days of culture, CD4+ T cells were isolated by negative selection using the EasySep CD4+ T cell isolation kit. Ficoll-Paque Plus gradient centrifugation was used to isolate PBMCs from whole blood, and the isolated PBMCs were then either used fresh or cryopreserved at -140C. Triplicate wells were generally used for each culture condition.

Libraries were constructed by PCR. DNA from cultured CD4+ T cells underwent TCR sequencing with the Oncomine TCR Beta short-read assay at the Johns Hopkins FTIC core. The QIAamp micro DNA kit was used to extract genomic DNA from the cultured CD4+ T cells. Oncomine TCR Beta libraries from cultured CD4+ T cells were pooled using unique dual indexes and sequenced on an Illumina iSeq 100. The authors' analysis ran thus. Non-productive sequences were removed, and CDR3s not starting with C, not ending with F or W, or shorter than 7 amino acids were discarded. The MANAFEST web application was used to identify antigen-specific clonotypes by comparing peptide-stimulated wells against reference wells and other culture wells. For a clone to be called positive, the clone needed an FDR below 0.05, an odds ratio above 5, and a productive frequency above 0.1% in at least two of three replicate wells. Clonotypes that were significantly expanded in both SARS-CoV-2 spike wells and at least one common cold coronavirus spike condition were defined as cross-reactive. Levenshtein distances (stringdist) and unrooted phylogenetic trees (ape) in R version 3.6.1 were used to assess CDR3 homology. The public sequencing data were trimmed at Q25 with fastp and processed into clonotypes with MiXCR by TCRdb, which kept only in-frame beta chains. Entries that share a CDR3 protein sequence are merged under the most common genes and DNA. The V and J calls come from TCRdb's annotation, not from the publication. The sample table lists about 20,000 distinct CDR3 sequences, around 50% of them with a count of one. The ten largest clones add up to 7.4% of the sample.

Including cysteine and phenylalanine, the CDR3 has 13 amino acids. This entry keeps only the CDR3 DNA: 39 bases, framed from base 1. Sequences KGHDR (CDR1) and SFDVKD (CDR2) are obtained from the germline V gene. V and J are truncated by 7 bases and 0 bases respectively, leaving an intervening sequence of 5 bases. This clonotype appeared a few times. The specificity of this receptor is unknown. It has no much larger one-base neighbor in the sample; base qualities were not kept. Sequenced material: CD4+ T cells from blood, cultured in vitro. This clonotype was obtained from a human donor who had recovered from COVID-19. In this chain, TRBV24-1 is recombined with TRBJ2-2; the D segment cannot be called with confidence. The CDR3 protein: CATSFANTGELFF. The DNA sequence reads TGTGCCACCAGCTTCGCGAACACCGGGGAGCTGTTTTTT.